Given below is one TCR beta chain in context. The antigen is undetermined. These data are taken from a study of radiotherapy plus CTLA-4 blockade in lung cancer. The wider study: Of all patients, 15% to 20% responded objectively and 25% to 40% showed disease control.

Looked up from germline, CDR1 is LNHDA and CDR2 is SQIVND (reference sequence). Trimming shortened V by 4 bases and J by 2 bases, and 8 bases separated the two germline ends. The CDR3 has 13 residues. General observations from the study: An expansion of tumor-derived TCR clones occurred in blood after radiotherapy plus ipilimumab.

Lung cancer patients with chemo-refractory metastatic non-small-cell disease were given focal radiation plus CTLA-4 blockade with ipilimumab. Produced via immunoSEQ multiplex PCR; TCRdb's table is partial and in-frame only. The sample has some 30,000 clones, roughly three quarters seen once. This chain links TRBV19 with TRBJ1-2; D uncertain. The material was peripheral blood, obtained from a patient treated with radiotherapy plus ipilimumab. This clonotype originated in a human donor with non-small cell lung cancer that progressed on radiotherapy plus ipilimumab. The chain's CDR3 is CASSTTPNYGYTF. CDR3 bases: TGTGCCAGTAGTACTACCCCAAACTATGGCTACACCTTC.